This T cell receptor (beta chain) comes out of a study of T cell repertoires in cytomegalovirus infection. Study summary: The study used recently identified HLA-C-restricted and well-studied HLA-B-restricted CMV epitopes. A matching HLA type, together with CMV infection, was signaled by public TCR beta signatures.

Points on this clonotype: The antigen remains unidentified.

Per the germline V gene, CDR1 is MNHEY and CDR2 is SVGEGT. The V and J ends lost 6 bases and 2 bases respectively, with 12 bases between them. This CDR3 has 14 residues. TCRdb re-called the reads through MiXCR, storing one row per CDR3 protein. The sample has fewer than 650,000 distinct CDR3 sequences; about 40% are singletons. Sequences were derived from cultured PBMCs, sampled from culture after CMV antigen stimulation. The TCR was taken from a human donor in good health (CMV status not recorded). Some clones in this sample may be carry-over from other donors' samples. The rearrangement uses TRBV6-2 or TRBV6-3 and TRBJ2-3; D possibly corresponds to TRBD2 (5 bases). CDR3 DNA: TGTGCCAGCAGACACCGGGGATCCACAGATACGCAGTATTTT. It translates to CASRHRGSTDTQYF.